A single sample gave rise to the 21 T cell receptor beta chains below, sequenced in a study of naive CD8 T cells in extremely preterm neonates. Study results and limitations: Preterm CDR3s were shorter than older groups', with fewer N additions and less trimming.

Their cognate antigens are unknown. Assay used: immunoSEQ multiplex PCR; TCRdb lists only in-frame clones, some missing. The sample gives tens of thousands of clones, around 88% of which show up once; approximately 0.84% is in the top ten. Samples were taken at extremely preterm deliveries at roughly 22-28 weeks of gestation. The sequencing sample was made of naive CD8+ T cells from cord blood. The receptor set was obtained from a boy who was born preterm.

This chain joins TRBV25-1 and TRBJ1-1; D possibly corresponds to TRBD1 (6 bases). CDR1 and CDR2 from the germline V gene are MGHDK and SYGVNS. The V and J ends lost 6 bases and 4 bases respectively, with 6 bases between them. The CDR3 covers 11 residues. CDR3 sequence reads: CASRQGTEAFF. For the CDR3, the DNA is TGTGCCAGCAGACAGGGCACTGAAGCTTTCTTT.

This chain connects TRBV27 to TRBJ1-2; TRBD1 matches 7 bases. Losses at the gene ends were 0 bases for V and 7 bases for J; bases not matched to a gene: 2. This CDR3 contains 13 residues. Germline assignment: CDR1 MNHEY and CDR2 SMNVEV (reference sequence). For the CDR3, the DNA is TGTGCCAGCAGTTTATCAGGGGGCGTTGGCTACACCTTC. This encodes CASSLSGGVGYTF.

The chain links TRBV7-8 to TRBJ2-1; D is unresolved. The CDR3 is 13 amino acids. Per the germline V gene, CDR1 is SGHVS and CDR2 is FQNEAQ. V was clipped by 3 bases and J by 1 base, with 4 bases between them. The DNA of the CDR3 is TGTGCCAGCAGCTTGACATCCTACAATGAGCAGTTCTTC. It encodes CASSLTSYNEQFF.

V is TRBV7-2 and J is TRBJ2-7, with 12 positions matching TRBD2. Germline-derived CDR1 and CDR2 are SGHTA and FQGNSA. The ends lost 6 bases at V and 3 bases at J; junction bases unmatched: 6. This CDR3 has 15 amino acids. Written as DNA, the CDR3 is TGTGCCAGCAGGTCTAGCGGGGGGGCCATCTACGAGCAGTACTTC. It codes for CASRSSGGAIYEQYF.

The CDR3 reads CASSLSAGAGELFF. CDR3 in DNA: TGTGCCAGCAGCTTGTCAGCGGGGGCCGGGGAGCTGTTTTTT. The chain recombines TRBV7-3 with TRBJ2-2, with TRBD2 matching 8 bases. The CDR3 has 14 residues. Germline values: CDR1 SGHTA, CDR2 FQGTGA. The junction had 3 bases not matched to a gene; V was cut back by 3 bases and J by 6 bases.

The chain uses TRBV5-1 and TRBJ2-3, with 11 bases fitting TRBD2. Trimming took 0 bases from V and 4 from J; bases not matched to a gene: 4. Germline V gene data show CDR1 as SGHRS and CDR2 as YFSETQ. This CDR3 has 16 amino acids. The DNA for the CDR3 is TGCGCCAGCAGCTTGGAGGCTAGCGGGGGGTCAGATACGCAGTATTTT. Translated, it gives CASSLEASGGSDTQYF.

The chain uses TRBV5-1 and TRBJ2-7; D gene uncertain. The V gene's germline CDR1 is SGHRS and CDR2 YFSETQ. The CDR3 is 12 amino acids. Trimming left V 0 bases short and J 5 bases short, with 6 bases between. CDR3 residues: CASSLGANEQYF. Written as DNA, the CDR3 is TGCGCCAGCAGCTTGGGGGCTAACGAGCAGTACTTC.

The rearrangement uses TRBV10-2 and TRBJ2-7, with D hard to call. Germline CDR1 is WSHSY and CDR2 is SAAADI. Trimming stripped 3 bases from V and 0 bases from J, with 3 bases between. The CDR3 loop spans 12 amino acids. The CDR3 DNA reads as TGCGCCAGCAGTGACAGCTCCTACGAGCAGTACTTC. This translates into CASSDSSYEQYF.

This rearrangement joins TRBV30 to TRBJ2-5, with 8 nucleotides matching TRBD1. Germline V CDR1 and CDR2: GTSNPN, SVGIG (reference sequence). The ends lost 2 bases at V and 4 bases at J; junction bases unmatched: 9. The CDR3 consists of 15 residues. The CDR3 region has the DNA TGTGCCTGGAGTTCGTCCGGGACAGGAGGAGAGACCCAGTACTTC. Encoded protein: CAWSSSGTGGETQYF.

The rearrangement joins TRBV7-3 to TRBJ1-1, with 8 bases lining up with TRBD1. V shed 2 bases and J 4 bases; nucleotides not matched to a gene: 0. This CDR3 comprises 13 residues. Germline values: CDR1 SGHTA, CDR2 FQGTGA. The DNA of the CDR3 is TGTGCCAGCAGCTTAGGACAGGGCACTGAAGCTTTCTTT. Its translation: CASSLGQGTEAFF.

V gene TRBV5-8 combines with J gene TRBJ2-2; D remains unclear. The CDR3 is 13 amino acids. The V end was cut by 2 bases, the J end by 1 base, with 3 bases between. Germline CDR1 SGHTS, CDR2 YDEGEE. CDR3 amino acids: CASSLQNTGELFF. CDR3 DNA sequence: TGTGCCAGCAGCTTACAGAACACCGGGGAGCTGTTTTTT.

The chain recombines TRBV7-6 with TRBJ2-3, with D tentatively TRBD1 (5 bases). V was trimmed by 2 bases and J by 2 bases, leaving 11 bases between them. The CDR3 consists of 15 residues. CDR1 and CDR2 from the germline V gene are SGHVS and FNYEAQ. The CDR3 sequence is CASSLRGFPTDTQYF. CDR3 in DNA: TGTGCCAGCAGCTTAAGGGGCTTCCCCACAGATACGCAGTATTTT.

On this clone: The sample holds other DNA sequences that translate to the same CDR3. The chain recombines TRBV27 with TRBJ2-3; D unclear. The CDR3 is made up of 11 amino acids. Per germline, CDR1 MNHEY and CDR2 SMNVEV (reference sequence). V was shortened by 2 bases and J by 6 bases, with 3 bases between the two germline ends. The CDR3, as DNA: TGTGCCAGCAGTTTAGGGGATACGCAGTATTTT. Protein: CASSLGDTQYF.

The J gene is TRBJ1-6, the V gene TRBV30; a possible D gene is TRBD1 (5 bases). The V gene lost 0 bases and the J gene lost 0 bases, with 6 bases spanning the gap. CDR1 is GTSNPN, CDR2 SVGIG, per germline (reference sequence). The CDR3 is made up of 15 amino acids. The CDR3 coding sequence is TGTGCCTGGAGTGTAGGACACTCCTATAATTCACCCCTCCACTTT. This encodes CAWSVGHSYNSPLHF.

The chain links TRBV7-3 to TRBJ2-2; D may be TRBD2 (6 bases). The CDR3 has 15 amino acids. Germline values: CDR1 SGHTA, CDR2 FQGTGA. V was clipped by 2 bases and J by 2 bases, with 9 bases between them. The CDR3 DNA reads TGTGCCAGCAGCTTATTGGGAGGCAACACCGGGGAGCTGTTTTTT. Translated: CASSLLGGNTGELFF.

V is TRBV9 and J is TRBJ2-1; D perhaps matches TRBD1 (5 bases). CDR3 size: 12 residues. Germline V gene sequence: CDR1 SGDLS, CDR2 YYNGEE. V lost 5 bases to trimming and J lost 6 bases, with 9 bases between them. CDR3 bases: TGTGCCAGCAGTGTCCAGGGCAATGAGCAGTTCTTC. Translated, it gives CASSVQGNEQFF.

V and J are TRBV11-2 and TRBJ1-4; no definite D call. There are 11 residues in the CDR3. Trimming left V 1 base short and J 7 bases short, with 1 base between. Germline V CDR1 and CDR2: SGHAT, FQNNGV. This CDR3 is CASSLGEKLFF. Written as DNA, the CDR3 is TGTGCCAGCAGCTTAGGTGAAAAACTGTTTTTT.

The chain uses TRBV9 and TRBJ2-3, with 11 bases lining up with TRBD2. Germline V gene data show CDR1 as SGDLS and CDR2 as YYNGEE. The CDR3 has 14 residues. V lost 2 bases and J lost 7; bases outside the gene matches: 3. The CDR3 sequence: CASSVTSGENTQYF. The DNA for the CDR3 is TGTGCCAGCAGCGTGACTAGCGGGGAAAATACGCAGTATTTT.

The genes are TRBV19 and TRBJ1-1; D possibly corresponds to TRBD1 (6 bases). Germline V gene sequence: CDR1 LNHDA, CDR2 SQIVND (reference sequence). Trimming shortened V by 1 base and J by 4 bases, and 7 bases separated the two germline ends. CDR3 length: 13 residues. The CDR3 sequence: CASSIGGGTEAFF. CDR3 nucleotides: TGTGCCAGTAGTATAGGAGGGGGCACTGAAGCTTTCTTT.

This chain uses TRBV27 with TRBJ1-5, with 7 positions matching TRBD1. CDR3 length equals 13 residues. In germline, CDR1 is MNHEY, CDR2 SMNVEV (reference sequence). Trimming took 3 bases from V and 7 from J; bases not matched to a gene: 3. The CDR3 DNA follows: TGTGCCAGCAGTTTGAGGGGGCGACAGCCCCAGCATTTT. Amino acid sequence: CASSLRGRQPQHF.

The chain links TRBV4-1 to TRBJ1-1; no reliable D call. Between the trimmed V and J ends, which lost 0 bases and 1 base, there was a span of 3 bases. This CDR3 contains 13 residues. From germline, CDR1 is MGHRA and CDR2 YSYEKL. CDR3 amino acids: CASSQDWNTEAFF. The CDR3 DNA reads as TGCGCCAGCAGCCAAGATTGGAACACTGAAGCTTTCTTT.